This T cell receptor beta chain was recorded in a study of blood T cells in healthy people across ages (dated by TCRdb to between 2014 and 2017). For the wider study: In model experiments, roughly one uniquely barcoded TCR beta cDNA molecule per two T cells was captured by template switching. Using deep sequencing normalized with unique cDNA molecular identifiers, the study measured how TCR beta repertoire diversity changes with age. Four age groups were formed from the donors: young (average approximately 15 years), middle-aged (approximately 42), aged (under 70) and long-lived (around 82). To avoid experimental bias, donors of different ages were distributed randomly across sequencing lanes. Two additional independent replicas of 1 million unique cDNA reads from the same blood draw were analyzed for two donors (one aged 18 to 30 and one aged 80 or older).

Systemically healthy Caucasian individuals from Russia, 35 to 50 in total and aged about 6 to 90 years, were included as donors. Roughly 9.5 milliliters of peripheral blood were drawn from each donor into EDTA-treated Vacutainer tubes. Ficoll-Paque density-gradient centrifugation was used to isolate PBMCs, with at least 6.5 million obtained per sample. Total RNA, at least 5 micrograms per sample, was extracted from PBMCs with Trizol reagent. Naive CD45RAhigh/CD27high T cell percentages were measured by flow cytometry on a PBMC aliquot from every donor. V drops 4 bases and J drops 0 bases, leaving 10 bases in between. The CDR3 starts with the cysteine, ends with the phenylalanine, and has 15 residues. Only the CDR3 DNA stays, 45 bases, in frame from base 1. The germline V gene yields ENHRY for CDR1 and SYGVKD for CDR2. Results the study describes overall, beyond this receptor: The CMV infection status of donors was not known, potentially confounding age-related changes in expanded clonotypes. Compared with the aged group, the long-lived group had more naive CD4+ T cells, fewer expanded clones and increased TCR diversity, a pattern suggesting age selection. The percentage of naive T cells measured by flow cytometry correlated strongly with observed TCR beta diversity. Observed TCR beta diversity per million T cells fell roughly linearly with age, and a significant reduction was already apparent by age about 38. Since profiling was done on bulk unsorted PBMCs, naive and antigen-experienced compartments could not be conclusively compared. Estimates of total diversity based on one million sequenced T cells were regarded as lower bounds and as underestimates.

Library method: 5' RACE. The sequencer listed for this sample is Illumina HiSeq 2500. The second PCR ran for about 6 to 11 cycles and used a J-beta primer mix along with a sample-barcoded 5' primer. A template-switch 5' adaptor carrying 12 random nucleotides introduced a unique molecular identifier onto each TCR beta cDNA molecule. Each sample yielded at least 3 million CDR3-containing paired-end reads. First-strand cDNA synthesis was performed from all RNA using the Mint cDNA synthesis kit, with priming by a TRBC-specific oligonucleotide. After uracil-DNA glycosylase treatment, a first 18-cycle PCR used universal primers M1SS and BC2_uni_R on all cDNA. Per the source publication's procedure: Each sample was normalized by randomly selecting 1 million high-quality reads, each carrying a distinct molecular identifier. Instead of being binned into consensus sequences, reads with shared molecular identifiers were discarded. MiTCR, set to a Q25 quality threshold and the strictest error-elimination algorithm, was used for CDR3 identification, clonotype clustering and error correction. Lower-bound total TCR beta diversity was estimated with a nonparametric unseen species model using Euler transformation. TCRdb trimmed the raw reads at Q25, called clones with MiXCR and kept productive beta chains. Every CDR3 protein is listed once, alongside the most common genes and DNA of its rows. The authors' filters were not applied to this entry. Present in this sample are 1.5 million to 2 million distinct CDR3 sequences, 34% of which were seen just once. The leading ten clones occupy approximately 10% of the sample.

This clonotype was seen repeatedly, ten times or more. It has no known antigen specificity. Per-nucleotide qualities are absent, and no much larger clonotype sits a single base away. The sequence is built from TRBV10-3 and TRBJ2-1; the D segment cannot be called with confidence. The sequencing input was blood. The receptor comes from a woman under 40 in good health. The CDR3 corresponds to CAISAGFSSYNEQFF. The DNA sequence is as follows: TGTGCCATCAGTGCCGGCTTCAGCTCCTACAATGAGCAGTTCTTC.